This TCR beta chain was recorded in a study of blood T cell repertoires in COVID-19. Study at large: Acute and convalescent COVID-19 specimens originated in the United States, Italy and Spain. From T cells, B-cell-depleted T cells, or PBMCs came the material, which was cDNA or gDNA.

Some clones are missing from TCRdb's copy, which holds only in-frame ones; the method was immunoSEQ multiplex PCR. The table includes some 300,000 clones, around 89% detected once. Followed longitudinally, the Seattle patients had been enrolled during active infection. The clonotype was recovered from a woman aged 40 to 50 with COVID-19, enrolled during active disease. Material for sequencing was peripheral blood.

The CDR3 here is CASRPGTHHAVTF. Here the CDR3 DNA reads TGTGCCAGCAGACCCGGGACACACCATGCTGTGACTTTC. The chain has TRBV11-2 and TRBJ2-6; D is perhaps TRBD1 (6 bases). Germline CDR1 is SGHAT and CDR2 is FQNNGV. There are 13 residues in the CDR3. Between the trimmed V and J ends, which lost 6 bases and 17 bases, there was a span of 20 bases.